This TCR beta chain was found in a study of CXCR3-negative and CXCR3-positive naive CD8 T cells (dated by TCRdb to between 2017 and 2020). In the study overall: In total, roughly 140 million TRB reads were obtained, which works out to roughly 1.5 +/- 0.3 million reads per library. Diversity and physicochemical repertoire analyses covered under twelve donors pooled from two independent experiments. Naive subsets from about five donors and memory cells from 3 donors were included in the TRBV-TRBJ cluster analysis.

Including cysteine and phenylalanine, the CDR3 has 14 amino acids. No coding sequence is recorded. CDR1 and CDR2, looked up from the germline V gene (reference sequence), are PRHDT and FYEKMQ. Each CD8+ T cell subset was flow-sorted in triplicate, with some 300,000 cells per subset placed directly into RLT lysis buffer. Naive CD8+ T cells were defined stringently as CD45RO-CCR7+CD27+CD95- to exclude memory contaminants. Standard density gradient centrifugation was used to isolate peripheral blood mononuclear cells from buffy coats. A FACSAria III was used to flow-sort naive CXCR3-negative and CXCR3-positive CD8+ T cells. An RNeasy Mini Kit was used to extract total RNA from the sorted cells. Instrument used: NextSeq 550. The Human TCR Profiling Kit (MiLaboratory) was used to prepare UMI-labeled 5' RACE TRB cDNA libraries. cDNA synthesis used the entire amount of extracted RNA, and PCR amplification then used the entire amount of cDNA produced. The libraries were made side by side, with each library going through the same number of PCR cycles. In the authors' own workflow: MIGEC and MiXCR extracted about 57,000 +/- 9,900 unique UMI-labeled TRB cDNA molecules per library, requiring at least two reads per UMI. On average, each library contained roughly 40,000 +/- 10,000 functional in-frame TRB CDR3 nucleotide clonotypes without stop codons. After each sample was downsampled to 5000 UMI-labeled TRB molecules, VDJtools was used to calculate diversity metrics such as normalized Shannon-Wiener and Chao1. VDJtools computed clonotype-size-weighted physicochemical properties of the central five CDR3 residues: interaction energy, strength, volume and Kidera factor 4. Each CDR3 protein sequence appears as one entry after TCRdb reprocessed the reads, and no DNA is included. The V and J calls, along with clone size, are taken from TCRdb and not from the paper's own processing. The sample table records about 5,500 distinct CDR3 sequences. The leading ten clones occupy 2% of the sample.

Study-level results and caveats: Freshly isolated PBMCs were used for most assays because CXCR3 expression went down partially after cryopreservation. TRBV-TRBJ usage was similar between naive CXCR3-negative and CXCR3-positive cells from the same donor, while memory cells showed distinct patterns. Because surface CD5, which is linked to self-reactivity in mice, was comparable between the naive subsets, TCR interaction strength was also inferred from TRB CDR3 physicochemical properties. Repertoire diversity was comparably high in both naive subsets but much lower in memory CD8+ T cells. TRB CDR3s from CXCR3-positive naive cells showed higher hydrophobicity (lower Kidera factor 4), lower energy, and higher strength and volume indices than CXCR3-negative naive cells.

Worth noting for this clonotype: The target of this receptor is not known.

The specimen was naive CXCR3- CD8+ T cells from blood. The sample's cell subset or site label, decoded: CD45RO-CCR7+CD27+CD95- naive CD8+ T cells lacking CXCR3 (TNR3-). This TCR came from a human donor in good health. Some clones in this sample may be carry-over from other donors' samples. In this chain, TRBV13 is recombined with TRBJ2-4; TCRdb reports TRBD1, a call that lacks DNA to check it against. The CDR3 is CASSPRTGENIQYF.